The 32 T cell receptor beta chains below were found in one sample sequenced in a study of graft-versus-host responses after intestinal transplantation. No cognate antigen is known for these TCRs. TCRdb's table, derived via immunoSEQ multiplex PCR, lists solely in-frame clones and lacks some. Of some 96,000 clones listed, more than 75% are singletons. The sequences come from unstimulated CD4+ T cells sorted from spleen or lymph node cells, collected before transplant. Source of these receptors: a human donor who was the organ donor for an intestinal transplant.

This clone was detected once. The chain links TRBV11-2 to TRBJ2-7, with 7 positions matching TRBD1. The V gene's germline CDR1 is SGHAT and CDR2 FQNNGV. The trim removed 4 bases at V and 3 bases at J, leaving 9 bases unmatched. The CDR3 loop spans 15 amino acids. CDR3 in amino acids: CASSSWQQGIYEQYF. In nucleotides, the CDR3 is TGTGCCAGCAGCTCATGGCAACAGGGGATCTACGAGCAGTACTTC.

The chain links TRBV19 to TRBJ2-2; TRBD2 might be the D (6 bases). The V end was cut by 4 bases, the J end by 0 bases, with 15 bases between. CDR1 is LNHDA and CDR2 is SQIVND in the germline V gene (reference sequence). The CDR3 extends over 17 amino acids. As DNA, the CDR3 is TGTGCCAGTAGTAAGGCAGCGGGTGTGGCGAACACCGGGGAGCTGTTTTTT. This sequence encodes CASSKAAGVANTGELFF. The variable domain in full, with the rest retrieved from reference TRBV19 and TRBJ2-2, is DGGITQSPKYLFRKEGQNVTLSCEQNLNHDAMYWYRQDPGQGLRLIYYSQIVNDFQKGDIAEGYSVSREKKESFPLTVTSAQKNPTAFYLCASSKAAGVANTGELFFGEGSRLTVL.

V gene TRBV6-5 combines with J gene TRBJ1-2, with a weak D call TRBD1 (5 bases). Germline values: CDR1 MNHEY, CDR2 SVGAGI. CDR3 length equals 13 residues. V was clipped by 6 bases and J by 2 bases, with 10 bases between them. This CDR3 reads CASSRKGNYGYTF. The CDR3 nucleotides read TGTGCCAGCAGCCGGAAGGGGAACTATGGCTACACCTTC.

The genes are TRBV5-1 and TRBJ2-3, with D perhaps matching TRBD1 or TRBD2 (5 bases each). Looked up from germline, CDR1 is SGHRS and CDR2 is YFSETQ. Between the trimmed V and J ends, which lost 7 bases and 0 bases, there was a span of 27 bases. The CDR3 contains 19 residues. The DNA of the CDR3 is TGCGCCAGCTCCCAAGGGTGGGGACCGGGCGCGCGCAGCACAGATACGCAGTATTTT. It specifies CASSQGWGPGARSTDTQYF.

The chain has TRBV6-1 and TRBJ2-7, with D maybe TRBD2 (5 bases). The germline V gene encodes CDR1 MNHNS and CDR2 SASEGT. The germline V and J ends were trimmed by 6 bases and 0 bases, with 9 bases remaining between them. This CDR3 has 13 residues. The CDR3 DNA reads TGTGCCAGCAGGCCGGGGAGCTCCTACGAGCAGTACTTC. Encoded protein: CASRPGSSYEQYF.

The CDR3 reads CASSLWQGNQPQHF. DNA for the CDR3: TGTGCCAGCAGTTTATGGCAGGGCAATCAGCCCCAGCATTTT. The gene calls are TRBV28 and TRBJ1-5, with no clear D. V gave up 0 bases and J gave up 2 bases, with 5 bases separating them. From germline, CDR1 is MDHEN and CDR2 SYDVKM. The CDR3 contains 14 residues.

Only one count was recorded for this clone. The V and J genes are TRBV7-9 and TRBJ1-6; D gene ambiguous. In germline, CDR1 is SEHNR, CDR2 FQNEAQ (reference sequence). The CDR3 extends over 14 amino acids. The germline V and J ends were trimmed by 5 bases and 3 bases, with 8 bases remaining between them. This CDR3 is CASSPMGYNSPLHF. CDR3 sequence (DNA): TGTGCCAGCAGCCCGATGGGCTATAATTCACCCCTCCACTTT.

The J gene is TRBJ2-7, the V gene TRBV30; no firm D call. Trimming shortened V by 0 bases and J by 2 bases, and 5 bases separated the two germline ends. Looked up from germline, CDR1 is GTSNPN and CDR2 is SVGIG (reference sequence). This CDR3 has 12 residues. The CDR3 DNA reads TGTGCCTGGAGTGTCACAACCTACGAGCAGTACTTC. This translates into CAWSVTTYEQYF.

V usage is TRBV4-1 and J usage is TRBJ1-3; no reliable D call. Germline values: CDR1 MGHRA, CDR2 YSYEKL. This CDR3 is 17 amino acids long. V lost 0 bases and J 1 base, leaving 13 bases between the germline ends. The CDR3 DNA is TGCGCCAGCAGCCAAGATAGGAAGGGAAGTTCTGGAAACACCATATATTTT. Translated, it gives CASSQDRKGSSGNTIYF.

The V and J genes are TRBV5-6 and TRBJ1-4, with D possibly being TRBD1 (5 bases). The CDR3 is 14 residues long. The germline CDR1 and CDR2 sequences are SGHDT and YYEEEE. Trimming took 2 bases from V and 11 from J, leaving 16 bases between them. CDR3 amino acids: CASSFFAAQAKLFF. The CDR3 DNA reads as TGTGCCAGCAGCTTTTTCGCAGCACAGGCTAAACTGTTTTTT.

V gene TRBV5-1 combines with J gene TRBJ2-3, with 10 bases that match TRBD2. Per germline, CDR1 SGHRS and CDR2 YFSETQ. Trimming at V came to 3 bases and at J to 0 bases, leaving 10 bases not matched to a gene. CDR3 length equals 18 residues. CDR3 nucleotides: TGCGCCAGCAGCTCGCAGGGCCTAGCGGGGGTCAGCACAGATACGCAGTATTTT. Translated, it gives CASSSQGLAGVSTDTQYF. Together with reference TRBV5-1 and TRBJ2-3, the CDR3 gives the full variable domain: KAGVTQTPRYLIKTRGQQVTLSCSPISGHRSVSWYQQTPGQGLQFLFEYFSETQRNKGNFPGRFSGRQFSNSRSEMNVSTLELGDSALYLCASSSQGLAGVSTDTQYFGPGTRLTVL.

This chain connects TRBV5-4 to TRBJ2-5, with D unclear. Matching the DNA end better, TRBJ2-7 makes the J call doubtful. The CDR3 contains 14 residues. CDR1 and CDR2 from the germline V gene are SGHNT and YYREEE (reference sequence). Written as DNA, the CDR3 is TGTGCCAGCAGCCCTGGGCAGCGCACCTACGAGCAGTACTTC. It specifies CASSPGQRTYEQYF.

This clone was picked up one time. The V call is TRBV7-3, the J call TRBJ1-5; 7 bases align to TRBD1. Germline trimming cut 8 bases from V and 7 bases from J; bases unmatched to any gene: 11. This CDR3 has 14 residues. Germline-derived CDR1 and CDR2 are SGHTA and FQGTGA. CDR3 amino acids: CASGIAGGGQPQHF. The CDR3 DNA reads TGTGCCAGCGGGATCGCAGGGGGTGGGCAGCCCCAGCATTTT.

The chain couples TRBV18 to TRBJ2-7; TRBD1 is a possible D gene (5 bases). The CDR3 totals 13 residues. V lost 3 bases, J lost 0 bases, and 6 bases lay in between. The germline V gene encodes CDR1 KGHSH and CDR2 LQKENI. The CDR3 nucleotides read TGTGCCAGCTCACCCCAGGGCTCCTACGAGCAGTACTTC. It specifies CASSPQGSYEQYF.

J is TRBJ1-6 and V is TRBV18; D gene unclear. The germline V gene encodes CDR1 KGHSH and CDR2 LQKENI. V was clipped by 3 bases and J by 3 bases, with 3 bases between them. The CDR3 loop spans 13 amino acids. This CDR3 reads CASSPGYNSPLHF. CDR3 DNA sequence: TGTGCCAGCTCACCTGGCTATAATTCACCCCTCCACTTT.

This chain joins TRBV14 and TRBJ1-2, with TRBD1 as a possible D gene (6 bases). Germline CDR1 reads SGHDN; CDR2 reads FVKESK. CDR3 length: 13 amino acids. V was pared by 4 bases and J by 2 bases, with 8 bases between. The CDR3 coding sequence is TGTGCCAGCAGCCCACAGGGAAACTATGGCTACACCTTC. This gives the protein CASSPQGNYGYTF. The variable domain in full, completed from reference TRBV14 and TRBJ1-2, reads EAGVTQFPSHSVIEKGQTVTLRCDPISGHDNLYWYRRVMGKEIKFLLHFVKESKQDESGMPNNRFLAERTGGTYSTLKVQPAELEDSGVYFCASSPQGNYGYTFGSGTRLTVV.

The chain combines TRBV27 with TRBJ2-7; D possibly matches TRBD1 or TRBD2 (5 bases each). CDR1 is MNHEY, CDR2 SMNVEV, per germline (reference sequence). V dropped 4 bases and J dropped 1 base, with 17 bases sitting between them. This CDR3 spans 16 amino acids. DNA of the CDR3: TGTGCCAGCAGTTCCACCGGGGCCTTCCCTTCCTACGAGCAGTACTTC. This encodes CASSSTGAFPSYEQYF.

The chain combines TRBV27 with TRBJ2-1; a weak D match, TRBD2 (6 bases). CDR3 length: 13 amino acids. Deletions cut 6 bases from V and 9 bases from J, with 15 bases between. CDR1 and CDR2 (germline): MNHEY, SMNVEV (reference sequence). CDR3 nucleotide sequence: TGTGCCAGCAGCCGGGACTCTCGTATTGAGCAGTTCTTC. Encoded protein: CASSRDSRIEQFF.

The chain carries TRBV6-5 and TRBJ2-5; D might be TRBD2 (6 bases). The CDR3 is 13 residues long. V lost 7 bases and J 9 bases, leaving 18 bases between the germline ends. Germline lookup yields CDR1 MNHEY and CDR2 SVGAGI. Here the CDR3 DNA reads TGTGCCAGCACCTTAGCGGCGTCTATGGCCCAGTACTTC. Protein product: CASTLAASMAQYF.

The chain joins TRBV19 to TRBJ1-1, with D hard to call. Trimming cost V 0 bases and J 1 base, with 9 bases left between them. The CDR3 is 15 residues long. The germline CDR1 and CDR2 sequences are LNHDA and SQIVND (reference sequence). Here the CDR3 reads CASSIEASQNTEAFF. The CDR3 bases are TGTGCCAGTAGTATAGAGGCCAGTCAGAACACTGAAGCTTTCTTT.

The chain carries TRBV30 and TRBJ1-6; 7 nucleotides agree with TRBD1. CDR1 GTSNPN and CDR2 SVGIG come from the germline V gene (reference sequence). This CDR3 region has 13 residues. V dropped 3 bases and J dropped 5; count of bases not matched to a gene: 1. DNA of the CDR3: TGTGCCTGGAGCGACAGGGATAATTCACCCCTCCACTTT. Protein product: CAWSDRDNSPLHF. The full variable domain, its missing parts supplied by reference TRBV30 and TRBJ1-6, is SQTIHQWPATLVQPVGSPLSLECTVEGTSNPNLYWYRQAAGRGLQLLFYSVGIGQISSEVPQNLSASRPQDRQFILSSKKLLLSDSGFYLCAWSDRDNSPLHFGNGTRLTVT.

This sequence joins TRBV5-1 and TRBJ2-7; 14 bases are a match to TRBD2. The CDR3 sequence is 16 residues long. V lost 4 bases and J lost 6; bases outside the gene matches: 9. Germline V gene sequence: CDR1 SGHRS, CDR2 YFSETQ. CDR3 amino acids: CASSRWATSGGAEQYF. The CDR3 region has the DNA TGCGCCAGCAGCAGGTGGGCGACTAGCGGGGGGGCCGAGCAGTACTTC.

This rearrangement joins TRBV19 to TRBJ2-3, with TRBD1 matching over 7 bases. Germline CDR1 reads LNHDA; CDR2 reads SQIVND (reference sequence). Trimming took 4 bases from V and 4 from J; bases not matched to a gene: 8. The CDR3 sequence is 15 residues long. This chain's CDR3 is CASSTDRALSDTQYF. In nucleotides, the CDR3 is TGTGCCAGTAGTACCGACAGGGCCTTATCAGATACGCAGTATTTT. Complete variable domain (other parts from reference TRBV19 and TRBJ2-3): DGGITQSPKYLFRKEGQNVTLSCEQNLNHDAMYWYRQDPGQGLRLIYYSQIVNDFQKGDIAEGYSVSREKKESFPLTVTSAQKNPTAFYLCASSTDRALSDTQYFGPGTRLTVL.

This clone turned up a few times. V usage is TRBV30 and J usage is TRBJ1-1, with D possibly matching TRBD1 (6 bases). V was pared by 4 bases and J by 11 bases, with 14 bases between. This CDR3 is built from 11 residues. Germline CDR1 reads GTSNPN; CDR2 reads SVGIG (reference sequence). CDR3 bases: TGTGCCTGGACGGCGGGGGCGGTTGCTTTCTTT. This sequence encodes CAWTAGAVAFF.

This rearrangement joins TRBV10-3 to TRBJ1-6; D unclear. Trimming stripped 6 bases from V and 9 bases from J, with 15 bases between. CDR1 and CDR2 from the germline V gene are ENHRY and SYGVKD. The CDR3 is 14 amino acids. The chain's CDR3 is CAIRERDRTSPLHF. The CDR3 DNA reads as TGTGCCATCAGGGAGAGGGATAGGACTTCACCCCTCCACTTT.

The chain has TRBV2 and TRBJ1-5; D gene ambiguous. The length of the CDR3 is 12 residues. Germline CDR1 and CDR2: SNHLY and FYNNEI. V dropped 2 bases and J dropped 6 bases, with 5 bases sitting between them. Written as DNA, the CDR3 is TGTGCCAGCAGTGAATGGGCTCAGCCCCAGCATTTT. Encoded protein: CASSEWAQPQHF.

The chain employs TRBV5-1 and TRBJ2-2; D not resolved. This CDR3 has 15 amino acids. Per germline, CDR1 SGHRS and CDR2 YFSETQ. V lost 2 bases, J lost 6 bases, and 14 bases lay in between. The CDR3 sequence: CASSFFDPTAGELFF. CDR3 nucleotide sequence: TGCGCCAGCAGCTTTTTTGACCCCACGGCCGGGGAGCTGTTTTTT.

This clone has a single count. The chain couples TRBV30 to TRBJ1-5, with D hard to call. V was shortened by 0 bases and J by 0 bases, with 9 bases between the two germline ends. There are 15 residues in the CDR3. Germline V gene lookup returns CDR1 GTSNPN and CDR2 SVGIG (reference sequence). CDR3 in DNA: TGTGCCTGGAGTGTACCAGCCTTTAGCAATCAGCCCCAGCATTTT. Its protein is CAWSVPAFSNQPQHF.

This rearrangement joins TRBV21-1 to TRBJ1-5. TRBV21-1 is described as a pseudogene. This CDR3 is built from 15 residues. The CDR3 bases are TGTGCCAGCAGTCCTGGTGCATTTAGCAATCAGCCCCAGCATTTT. It specifies CASSPGAFSNQPQHF.

The chain has TRBV4-1 and TRBJ1-5; 8 bases fit TRBD1. The CDR3 totals 15 residues. Germline V gene sequence: CDR1 MGHRA, CDR2 YSYEKL. The trim removed 2 bases at V and 6 bases at J, leaving 6 bases unmatched. The CDR3 DNA reads TGCGCCAGCAGCCAACGGACAGGGTTAGGTCAGCCCCAGCATTTT. Protein: CASSQRTGLGQPQHF.

This sequence joins TRBV10-3 and TRBJ2-1, with D uncertain. The germline gives CDR1 ENHRY, CDR2 SYGVKD. Trimming took 6 bases from V and 8 from J, leaving 8 bases between them. The CDR3 covers 11 residues. The CDR3 coding sequence is TGTGCCATCAGCCGAGTGGATGAGCAGTTCTTC. It specifies CAISRVDEQFF.

This clone appeared a single time. Germline and junction disagree at one end, which may indicate a read error. The rearrangement uses TRBV28 and TRBJ2-6; a weak D match, TRBD1 (6 bases). This CDR3 is built from 17 residues. CDR1 and CDR2 from the germline V gene are MDHEN and SYDVKM. Written as DNA, the CDR3 is TGTGCCAGCAGGCGTACCTCTCCGGGACATCCAACTTATCCTCTGATTTTC. It yields the protein CASRRTSPGHPTYPLIF.